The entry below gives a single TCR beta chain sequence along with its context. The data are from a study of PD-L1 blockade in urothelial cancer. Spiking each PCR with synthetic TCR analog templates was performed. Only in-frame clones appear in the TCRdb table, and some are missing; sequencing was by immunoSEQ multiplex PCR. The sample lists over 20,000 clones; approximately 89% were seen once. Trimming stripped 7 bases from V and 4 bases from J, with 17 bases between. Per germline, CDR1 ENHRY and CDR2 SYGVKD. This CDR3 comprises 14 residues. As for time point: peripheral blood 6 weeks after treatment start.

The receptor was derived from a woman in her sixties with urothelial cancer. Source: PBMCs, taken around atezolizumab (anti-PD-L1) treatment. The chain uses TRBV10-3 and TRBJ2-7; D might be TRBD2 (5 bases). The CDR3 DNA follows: TGTGCCATCACCGGGGAGACGGAATCTTACGAGCAGTACTTC. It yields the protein CAITGETESYEQYF.